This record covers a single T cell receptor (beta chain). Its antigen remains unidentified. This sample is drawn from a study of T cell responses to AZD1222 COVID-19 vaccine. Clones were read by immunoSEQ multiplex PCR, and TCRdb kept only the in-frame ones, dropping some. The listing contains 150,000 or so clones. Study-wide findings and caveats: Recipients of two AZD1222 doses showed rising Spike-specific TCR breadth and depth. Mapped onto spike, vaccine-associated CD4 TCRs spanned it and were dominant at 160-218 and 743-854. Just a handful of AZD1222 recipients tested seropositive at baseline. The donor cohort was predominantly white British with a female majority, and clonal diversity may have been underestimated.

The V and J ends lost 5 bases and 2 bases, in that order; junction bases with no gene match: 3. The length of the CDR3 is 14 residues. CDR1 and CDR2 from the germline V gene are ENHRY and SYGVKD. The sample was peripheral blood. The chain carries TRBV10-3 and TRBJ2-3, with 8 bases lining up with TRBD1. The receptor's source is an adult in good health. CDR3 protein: CAISRTGSTDTQYF. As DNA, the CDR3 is TGTGCCATCAGTCGGACAGGGTCCACAGATACGCAGTATTTT.